These 22 T cell receptor beta chains came from one sample sequenced in a study of CD8 T cells in ankylosing spondylitis. Overall study results and limits: Roughly eight highly homologous variants made up a TCR beta motif that seemed to typify ankylosing spondylitis blood.

Each CDR3 protein gets one entry after TCRdb re-called the 5' RACE reads with MiXCR. This sample has a few hundred thousand distinct CDR3 sequences, with more than 9.5% found just once. These receptors have no identified antigens. The sample consisted of blood, either unsorted or a sorted T cell fraction (not recorded which). These receptor sequences come from a male donor with ankylosing spondylitis.

The sample holds many counts of this clonotype. This chain connects TRBV15 to TRBJ2-3; 12 bases agree with TRBD2. The CDR3 has 16 amino acids. CDR1 and CDR2 (germline): LNHNV, YYDKDF (reference sequence). V dropped 2 bases and J dropped 1; count of bases not matched to a gene: 1. DNA for the CDR3: TGTGCCACCAGCAGAAGGACTAGCGGGGGCACAGATACGCAGTATTTT. Amino acid sequence: CATSRRTSGGTDTQYF.

CDR3 residues: CASSSGAPGDTEAFF. The CDR3, as DNA: TGTGCCAGCAGCTCAGGGGCTCCCGGGGACACTGAAGCTTTCTTT. The rearrangement links TRBV2 to TRBJ1-1; TRBD1 is a possible D gene (6 bases). V lost 6 bases and J lost 3, with 17 bases in between. There are 15 residues in the CDR3. Germline V gene lookup returns CDR1 SNHLY and CDR2 FYNNEI.

The chain has TRBV29-1 and TRBJ1-1, with D possibly matching TRBD1 (5 bases). This CDR3 has 11 amino acids. V lost 7 bases to trimming and J lost 9 bases, with 15 bases between them. CDR1 is SQVTM and CDR2 is ANQGSEA in the germline V gene. Written as DNA, the CDR3 is TGCAGCGGAGGCAGGGAGGGTCAAGCTTTCTTT. This encodes CSGGREGQAFF.

Only a few counts were recorded for this clonotype. The chain employs TRBV3-1 and TRBJ1-1, with D unclear. V was pared by 3 bases and J by 0 bases, with 8 bases between. The germline V gene encodes CDR1 LGHDT and CDR2 YNNKEL (reference sequence). This CDR3 spans 14 amino acids. For the CDR3, the DNA is TGTGCCAGCAGCCAGAGGGAATTGAACACTGAAGCTTTCTTT. Protein product: CASSQRELNTEAFF.

The chain recombines TRBV18 with TRBJ2-5; D might be TRBD1 (5 bases). This CDR3 has 16 amino acids. V lost 3 bases to trimming and J lost 2 bases, with 16 bases between them. The germline V gene has CDR1 KGHSH and CDR2 LQKENI. The CDR3: CASSPVLTALQETQYF. The CDR3 nucleotides read TGTGCCAGCTCACCGGTTTTGACAGCATTACAAGAGACCCAGTACTTC.

The CDR3 sequence: CASKGGGGDTEAFF. The CDR3 nucleotides read TGCGCCAGCAAAGGGGGCGGTGGGGACACTGAAGCTTTCTTT. This chain joins TRBV5-1 and TRBJ1-1; 7 nucleotides align to TRBD1. The germline gives CDR1 SGHRS, CDR2 YFSETQ. The CDR3 spans 14 residues. The V gene end was trimmed by 6 bases and the J gene end by 3 bases; junction bases not matched to a gene: 8.

The table lists this clonotype with a few counts. The chain carries TRBV5-1 and TRBJ2-2, with D maybe TRBD1 (6 bases). Trimming took off 0 bases at V and 0 bases at J, with 12 bases between the two ends. This CDR3 region has 17 residues. Germline assignment: CDR1 SGHRS and CDR2 YFSETQ. In DNA, the CDR3 is TGCGCCAGCAGCTTGGGCCGGGACACATCGAACACCGGGGAGCTGTTTTTT. Translating gives CASSLGRDTSNTGELFF.

In this sample, this clonotype turned up a few times. CDR3 sequence reads: CASSSGRGRPDTQYF. In DNA form, the CDR3 reads TGTGCCAGCAGTTCGGGCAGGGGGCGCCCAGATACGCAGTATTTT. The chain is built from TRBV6-5 and TRBJ2-3; 8 nucleotides agree with TRBD1. The CDR3 loop spans 15 amino acids. The J segment lost 4 bases and the V segment lost 4 bases, leaving 7 bases of the junction unmatched. Germline V gene lookup returns CDR1 MNHEY and CDR2 SVGAGI.

The chain uses TRBV12-3 or TRBV12-4 and TRBJ2-5, with D perhaps given as TRBD1 or TRBD2 (5 bases each). This CDR3 contains 14 residues. V lost 2 bases to trimming and J lost 4 bases, with 11 bases between them. The CDR3 DNA follows: TGTGCCAGCAGTTTAAGACGGGGCAGAGAGACCCAGTACTTC. Its protein product is CASSLRRGRETQYF.

This clonotype has a count of ten or more. The gene calls are TRBV6-2 or TRBV6-3 and TRBJ1-1, with D perhaps TRBD1 (6 bases). CDR1 MNHEY and CDR2 SVGEGT come from the germline V gene. The CDR3 has 15 amino acids. V was clipped by 1 base and J by 1 base, with 10 bases between them. CDR3 loop: CASSYLGQPNTEAFF. The CDR3, as DNA: TGTGCCAGCAGTTACTTAGGACAGCCGAACACTGAAGCTTTCTTT.

CDR3 DNA: TGTGCCAGCAGTGAATTTAGGCTTAGTGATGAGCAGTTCTTC. It specifies CASSEFRLSDEQFF. The rearrangement uses TRBV6-4 and TRBJ2-1, with no clear D. CDR1 is MRHNA, CDR2 SNTAGT, per germline. The length of the CDR3 is 14 residues. V shed 3 bases and J shed 8 bases, with 14 bases lying between them.

The chain joins TRBV2 to TRBJ2-3; 14 positions match TRBD2. Germline V lookup: CDR1 SNHLY, CDR2 FYNNEI. This CDR3 spans 19 amino acids. The junction had 11 bases not matched to a gene; V was cut back by 6 bases and J by 0 bases. The DNA of the CDR3 is TGTGCCAGCAGGGCGCCGGGACTAGCGGGAGTAGCTAGCACAGATACGCAGTATTTT. It is translated as CASRAPGLAGVASTDTQYF.

In its sample, this clonotype was seen a few times. V usage is TRBV20-1 and J usage is TRBJ2-2; D call uncertain. The CDR3 is made up of 16 amino acids. V lost 0 bases, J lost 0 bases, and 11 bases lay in between. The V gene's germline CDR1 is DFQATT and CDR2 SNEGSKA (reference sequence). CDR3 nucleotides: TGCAGTGCTAGAGAACCCTTGTCCGCGAACACCGGGGAGCTGTTTTTT. It encodes CSAREPLSANTGELFF.

This clonotype was seen a few times. The genes are TRBV12-3 or TRBV12-4 and TRBJ2-5, with 9 bases fitting TRBD2. The CDR3 has 14 amino acids. J gave up 4 bases and V 6 bases, and 6 bases lay outside the gene matches. CDR3 in amino acids: CASSIAGAGETQYF. CDR3 in DNA: TGTGCCAGCAGCATAGCGGGAGCGGGAGAGACCCAGTACTTC.

This clonotype was seen a few times. The genes are TRBV29-1 and TRBJ2-5, with 12 bases that match TRBD2. The J segment lost 5 bases and the V segment lost 6 bases, leaving 10 bases of the junction unmatched. Germline values: CDR1 SQVTM, CDR2 ANQGSEA. This CDR3 comprises 15 residues. The CDR3 DNA is TGCAGCGTAGCCCGGGGGACTAGCGGGTTGGAGACCCAGTACTTC. This gives the protein CSVARGTSGLETQYF. The full variable domain, in which reference TRBV29-1 and TRBJ2-5 provide the parts outside the CDR3, is SAVISQKPSRDICQRGTSLTIQCQVDSQVTMMFWYRQQPGQSLTLIATANQGSEATYESGFVIDKFPISRPNLTFSTLTVSNMSPEDSSIYLCSVARGTSGLETQYFGPGTRLLVL.

The V gene is TRBV7-9, the J gene TRBJ2-1; D is possibly TRBD1 (6 bases). The CDR3 has 15 amino acids. Germline-derived CDR1 and CDR2 are SEHNR and FQNEAQ (reference sequence). Between the trimmed V and J ends, which lost 5 bases and 6 bases, there was a span of 17 bases. In DNA, the CDR3 is TGTGCCAGCAGCCTAACCCGGGGACAATTCAATGAGCAGTTCTTC. Translation: CASSLTRGQFNEQFF.

This sequence joins TRBV10-3 and TRBJ1-5; D remains ambiguous. Trimming pared 0 bases from V and 5 bases from J, leaving 11 bases between. CDR3 length: 15 residues. The germline V gene encodes CDR1 ENHRY and CDR2 SYGVKD. The CDR3 bases are TGTGCCATCAGTGAGTCCGGAGGAAAAGATCAGCCCCAGCATTTT. This sequence encodes CAISESGGKDQPQHF.

The table lists this clonotype with a few counts. The chain links TRBV24-1 to TRBJ2-2; D tentatively fits TRBD1 or TRBD2 (6 bases each). The CDR3 has 13 residues. Trimming pared 10 bases from V and 3 bases from J, leaving 11 bases between. Germline V gene sequence: CDR1 KGHDR, CDR2 SFDVKD. CDR3 loop: CATKRGDTGELFF. The CDR3 coding sequence is TGTGCCACAAAAAGGGGGGACACCGGGGAGCTGTTTTTT.

The V gene is TRBV28, the J gene TRBJ2-3; D is uncertain. The germline V gene has CDR1 MDHEN and CDR2 SYDVKM. The germline V and J ends were trimmed by 4 bases and 7 bases, with 12 bases remaining between them. The CDR3 loop spans 13 amino acids. The CDR3 loop is CASSSSLSNTQYF. The DNA of the CDR3 is TGTGCCAGCAGTTCATCCCTTTCCAATACGCAGTATTTT.

The gene calls are TRBV2 and TRBJ2-1; 8 bases agree with TRBD1. V lost 6 bases to trimming and J lost 5 bases; unmatched junction nucleotides: 18. This CDR3 has 18 residues. Germline V gene sequence: CDR1 SNHLY, CDR2 FYNNEI. CDR3 protein: CASSESAASWTGNNEQFF. CDR3 DNA sequence: TGTGCCAGCAGCGAGTCAGCAGCCTCCTGGACAGGGAACAATGAGCAGTTCTTC.

The table lists this clonotype with a few counts. The chain uses TRBV9 and TRBJ2-1; the D is unclear. The V end lost 0 bases, the J end lost 2 bases, and 9 bases lay between the germline ends. The CDR3 has 15 residues. Per the germline V gene, CDR1 is SGDLS and CDR2 is YYNGEE. CDR3 amino acids: CASSVGDSPYNEQFF. The CDR3 coding sequence is TGTGCCAGCAGCGTAGGGGATAGCCCCTACAATGAGCAGTTCTTC.

V and J are TRBV11-2 and TRBJ2-3; TRBD2 is a possible D gene (5 bases). The CDR3 runs 14 residues. The germline V gene has CDR1 SGHAT and CDR2 FQNNGV. V lost 6 bases and J 2 bases, leaving 12 bases between the germline ends. The DNA for the CDR3 is TGTGCCAGCAGGACCGGGAATACCACAGATACGCAGTATTTT. It encodes CASRTGNTTDTQYF.